The sequence of this TCR beta chain was determined in a study of blood T cell repertoires in COVID-19. At the level of the study: Samples taken during acute and convalescent COVID-19 were collected in the United States, Italy and Spain. From T cells, B-cell-depleted T cells, or PBMCs came the material, which was cDNA or gDNA.

Original processing notes: By means of reference gene primer amplification, nucleated cell counts were estimated. The data were produced by immunoSEQ multiplex PCR, yet TCRdb's version contains in-frame clones alone and is incomplete. V and J calls and clone size are as listed in that table; D and trimming were resolved from the DNA. The sample holds 200,000 to 250,000 clones; about 83% are singletons and the top ten take 10% to 15%. Germline CDR1 is SNHLY and CDR2 is FYNNEI. CDR3 length: 12 residues. V lost 5 bases, J lost 8 bases, and 10 bases lay in between. The genes are TRBV2 and TRBJ2-1, with D perhaps matching TRBD2 (7 bases). Sequencing input: peripheral blood. The TCR comes from a man aged 80 or over with acute or convalescent COVID-19. CDR3 residues: CASSQGGDEQFF. CDR3 DNA sequence: TGTGCCAGCAGTCAAGGGGGGGATGAGCAGTTCTTC.